The source of this T cell receptor beta chain is a study of cytomegalovirus exposure and HLA in healthy donors. The V gene lost 3 bases and the J gene lost 4 bases, with 8 bases spanning the gap. The length of the CDR3 is 13 residues. Looked up from germline, CDR1 is KGHSH and CDR2 is LQKENI. Primers for the PCR totalled 60 Vbeta and 13 Jbeta. TCRdb's copy holds only in-frame clones and misses some; the assay was immunoSEQ multiplex PCR. Among under 150,000 clones listed, 75% to 85% were seen once. The chain employs TRBV18 and TRBJ2-3, with D unresolved. The material sequenced was PBMCs. The receptor was derived from a woman in her thirties or forties in good health and CMV-seropositive. The CDR3 nucleotides are TGTGCCAGCTCACCCCCCCGGGCAGATACGCAGTATTTT. Its protein is CASSPPRADTQYF. Filled out from reference TRBV18 and TRBJ2-3, the complete variable domain reads NAGVMQNPRHLVRRRGQEARLRCSPMKGHSHVYWYRQLPEEGLKFMVYLQKENIIDESGMPKERFSAEFPKEGPSILRIQQVVRGDSAAYFCASSPPRADTQYFGPGTRLTVL.